The present T cell receptor beta chain was sequenced within a study of cytomegalovirus exposure and HLA in healthy donors. Study-level background: According to later analysis, the same platform produced the roughly 120 validation and about 630 first-cohort repertoires. Findings of the study overall: Reportedly, diagnosis of cytomegalovirus status by the classifier showed high specificity and sensitivity. A few CMV-associated chains proved CMV antigen-specific in vitro.

The method was immunoSEQ multiplex PCR; TCRdb's version includes in-frame clones alone and lacks a portion of them. This sample has hundreds of thousands of clones, with over 75% found just once. A note on this clone: Its antigen remains unknown.

Between the trimmed V and J ends, which lost 4 bases and 2 bases, there was a span of 17 bases. CDR1 MGHRA and CDR2 YSYEKL come from the germline V gene. The length of the CDR3 is 17 residues. Material for sequencing was PBMCs. The TCR originated in a man aged 18 to 30 in good health and CMV-seropositive. The genes are TRBV4-1 and TRBJ2-2; D ambiguous. The CDR3 is CASSPVLVRKNTGELFF. CDR3 in DNA: TGCGCCAGCAGCCCGGTTTTAGTCAGGAAAAACACCGGGGAGCTGTTTTTT.